A single sample is the source of the 25 T cell receptor beta chains below, sequenced in a study of blood T cell repertoires in COVID-19. Measured with immunoSEQ multiplex PCR; TCRdb has only the in-frame clones, and not every one. The table has around 200,000 clones, approximately 80% seen once. Sequencing was carried out using peripheral blood. The receptors originated from a woman between 35 and 50 years old with COVID-19, enrolled during active disease.

V and J are TRBV5-4 and TRBJ1-1; 8 bases fit TRBD1. Germline V gene lookup returns CDR1 SGHNT and CDR2 YYREEE (reference sequence). The J segment lost 1 base and the V segment lost 4 bases, leaving 3 bases of the junction unmatched. CDR3 length equals 14 residues. CDR3 amino acids: CASSQGQANTEAFF. The CDR3, as DNA: TGTGCCAGCAGCCAGGGACAGGCGAACACTGAAGCTTTCTTT.

The chain joins TRBV28 to TRBJ2-1; 11 bases fit TRBD2. The germline gives CDR1 MDHEN, CDR2 SYDVKM. The CDR3 has 16 residues. Germline trimming cut 2 bases from V and 3 bases from J; bases unmatched to any gene: 3. The CDR3 coding sequence is TGTGCCAGCAGTTTAACTAGCGGGAGAAGCTACAATGAGCAGTTCTTC. It is translated as CASSLTSGRSYNEQFF.

The V gene is TRBV5-1, the J gene TRBJ1-1; no reliable D call. With 3 bases removed from V and 0 bases from J, the gap between germline ends came to 6 bases. The germline V gene has CDR1 SGHRS and CDR2 YFSETQ. This CDR3 has 13 amino acids. DNA for the CDR3: TGCGCCAGCAGCTCCGGGATGAACACTGAAGCTTTCTTT. As protein: CASSSGMNTEAFF.

This clone was detected only once. The chain uses TRBV5-4 and TRBJ1-4; 8 nucleotides agree with TRBD1. CDR1 SGHNT and CDR2 YYREEE come from the germline V gene (reference sequence). Losses at the gene ends were 4 bases for V and 6 bases for J; bases not matched to a gene: 8. The CDR3 is 15 amino acids. CDR3: CASSPRTGSHEKLFF. Written as DNA, the CDR3 is TGTGCCAGCAGCCCGAGGACAGGGAGCCATGAAAAACTGTTTTTT.

The genes are TRBV6-4 and TRBJ2-2, with 8 bases fitting TRBD1. Germline V CDR1 and CDR2: MRHNA, SNTAGT. There are 14 residues in the CDR3. V shed 8 bases and J 5 bases; nucleotides not matched to a gene: 7. The CDR3 DNA is TGTGCCAGCTCACACAGGGGGGATACCGGGGAGCTGTTTTTT. The encoded protein is CASSHRGDTGELFF.

The V gene is TRBV9, the J gene TRBJ1-1; D gene unclear. The CDR3 runs 17 residues. Germline values: CDR1 SGDLS, CDR2 YYNGEE. Between the trimmed V and J ends, which lost 0 bases and 0 bases, there was a span of 15 bases. CDR3 sequence: CASSVDSGAGVNTEAFF. The DNA for the CDR3 is TGTGCCAGCAGCGTAGATTCGGGCGCGGGAGTGAACACTGAAGCTTTCTTT.

The sample holds one count of this clone. The chain employs TRBV13 and TRBJ2-1; possible D gene TRBD2, 5 bases. The CDR3 totals 16 residues. Deletions cut 2 bases from V and 7 bases from J, with 18 bases between. CDR1 and CDR2 (germline): PRHDT, FYEKMQ (reference sequence). The CDR3 DNA reads as TGTGCCAGCAGCTTATTAAGGGAGACATATAAGAATGAGCAGTTCTTC. Translated, it gives CASSLLRETYKNEQFF.

The V and J genes are TRBV5-1 and TRBJ2-7; a weak D match, TRBD1 (5 bases). V was cut by 3 bases and J by 1 base, with 14 bases left in between. The germline CDR1 and CDR2 sequences are SGHRS and YFSETQ. This CDR3 comprises 15 residues. The CDR3 DNA is TGCGCCAGCAGCTCTGGACAAGGGATATCCTACGAGCAGTACTTC. It is translated as CASSSGQGISYEQYF.

This rearrangement joins TRBV5-1 to TRBJ2-2, with a possible D match to TRBD2 (6 bases). V lost 4 bases and J 5 bases, leaving 15 bases between the germline ends. Looked up from germline, CDR1 is SGHRS and CDR2 is YFSETQ. The CDR3 is 15 amino acids. CDR3 residues: CASSLEGRGTGELFF. In nucleotides, the CDR3 is TGCGCCAGCAGCCTGGAGGGACGGGGGACCGGGGAGCTGTTTTTT.

This CDR3 is CSVESGRGRETQYF. The CDR3 nucleotides are TGCAGCGTTGAAAGCGGGAGGGGGAGAGAGACCCAGTACTTC. The chain recombines TRBV29-1 with TRBJ2-5; 10 positions agree with TRBD2. The length of the CDR3 is 14 residues. Unmatched junction bases numbered 4, after V lost 2 bases and J lost 4 bases. Per germline, CDR1 SQVTM and CDR2 ANQGSEA. Supplemented by reference TRBV29-1 and TRBJ2-5, the full variable domain reads SAVISQKPSRDICQRGTSLTIQCQVDSQVTMMFWYRQQPGQSLTLIATANQGSEATYESGFVIDKFPISRPNLTFSTLTVSNMSPEDSSIYLCSVESGRGRETQYFGPGTRLLVL.

The chain employs TRBV5-8 and TRBJ2-3; D is undetermined. This CDR3 region has 17 residues. The germline V gene has CDR1 SGHTS and CDR2 YDEGEE. Trimming cost V 0 bases and J 2 bases, with 16 bases left between them. CDR3 in DNA: TGTGCCAGCAGCTTGGCGCTTGGGTTTTGGGCCACAGATACGCAGTATTTT. Translating gives CASSLALGFWATDTQYF.

The V and J genes are TRBV7-6 and TRBJ2-6, with 8 bases matching TRBD2. The germline gives CDR1 SGHVS, CDR2 FNYEAQ. With V trimmed by 2 bases and J by 0 bases, 3 bases remained unmatched. The CDR3 covers 17 residues. CDR3 sequence reads: CASSLRGGRSGANVLTF. CDR3 nucleotide sequence: TGTGCCAGCAGCTTACGGGGGGGACGCTCTGGGGCCAACGTCCTGACTTTC.

This rearrangement joins TRBV13 to TRBJ2-1; 8 bases fit TRBD2. Germline V lookup: CDR1 PRHDT, CDR2 FYEKMQ (reference sequence). Germline trimming cut 5 bases from V and 7 bases from J; bases unmatched to any gene: 10. CDR3 length: 15 amino acids. The CDR3 is CASSPRTSPWNEQFF. CDR3 nucleotide sequence: TGTGCCAGCAGCCCCCGGACTAGCCCCTGGAATGAGCAGTTCTTC. The full variable domain, with the rest looked up from reference TRBV13 and TRBJ2-1, is AAGVIQSPRHLIKEKRETATLKCYPIPRHDTVYWYQQGPGQDPQFLISFYEKMQSDKGSIPDRFSAQQFSDYHSELNMSSLELGDSALYFCASSPRTSPWNEQFFGPGTRLTVL.

The V and J genes are TRBV7-3 and TRBJ1-1; D perhaps matches TRBD1 (6 bases). Between the trimmed V and J ends, which lost 6 bases and 1 base, there was a span of 9 bases. Germline V CDR1 and CDR2: SGHTA, FQGTGA. This CDR3 comprises 13 residues. CDR3 sequence (DNA): TGTGCCAGCAGACGGGGACAGAACACTGAAGCTTTCTTT. Protein: CASRRGQNTEAFF.

V gene TRBV28 combines with J gene TRBJ1-4, with a possible D match to TRBD1 (5 bases). The CDR3 contains 15 residues. Trimming removed 5 bases at V and 0 bases at J, with 10 bases between. Per the germline V gene, CDR1 is MDHEN and CDR2 is SYDVKM. The CDR3 bases are TGTGCCAGCAGTCCTCAGGGAACAACTAATGAAAAACTGTTTTTT. Translation: CASSPQGTTNEKLFF.

The V call is TRBV5-5, the J call TRBJ1-5, with 9 nucleotides matching TRBD1. J was trimmed by 4 bases and V by 6 bases; bases with no gene match: 8. Germline-derived CDR1 and CDR2 are SGHKS and YYEKEE (reference sequence). The CDR3 is 15 amino acids. The CDR3 DNA reads TGTGCCAGCACCCCGAGGACAGGGGTTAATCAGCCCCAGCATTTT. Protein: CASTPRTGVNQPQHF.

J is TRBJ2-2 and V is TRBV7-6; tentative D call: TRBD1 (6 bases). This CDR3 has 14 amino acids. V lost 8 bases and J 2 bases, leaving 12 bases between the germline ends. Germline CDR1 reads SGHVS; CDR2 reads FNYEAQ. The CDR3 DNA is TGTGCCAGCGGCATGGGACAAAACACCGGGGAGCTGTTTTTT. This encodes CASGMGQNTGELFF.

This chain joins TRBV28 and TRBJ1-6; D is undetermined. Looked up from germline, CDR1 is MDHEN and CDR2 is SYDVKM. Trimming cost V 7 bases and J 5 bases, with 15 bases left between them. The CDR3 consists of 15 residues. DNA of the CDR3: TGTGCCAGCACCCTAAAACCAGGCGATAATTCACCCCTCCACTTT. It translates to CASTLKPGDNSPLHF.

This chain joins TRBV5-1 and TRBJ2-1; TRBD2 agrees at 10 bases. The CDR3 is 19 residues long. Germline V gene lookup returns CDR1 SGHRS and CDR2 YFSETQ. Trimming at V came to 4 bases and at J to 1 base, leaving 14 bases not matched to a gene. In nucleotides, the CDR3 is TGCGCCAGCAGCCCCGGTGCTAAGCGGGAGGGCCTATCCTACAATGAGCAGTTCTTC. Translated: CASSPGAKREGLSYNEQFF.

The J gene is TRBJ1-6, the V gene TRBV4-1; TRBD1 aligns across 7 bases. Germline V gives CDR1 MGHRA, CDR2 YSYEKL. The CDR3 runs 16 residues. With V trimmed by 4 bases and J by 10 bases, 13 bases remained unmatched. The CDR3: CASSPPAGGMGSPLHF. The CDR3 DNA reads as TGCGCCAGCAGCCCCCCGGCAGGGGGTATGGGATCACCCCTCCACTTT.

The chain couples TRBV29-1 to TRBJ1-2; tentative D call: TRBD1 (6 bases). CDR3 length: 11 amino acids. Trimming left V 4 bases short and J 7 bases short, with 10 bases between. Germline loops: CDR1 SQVTM, CDR2 ANQGSEA. CDR3 nucleotide sequence: TGCAGCGTTGTAGGGGGTGGTGGCTACACCTTC. This codes for CSVVGGGGYTF.

The table lists this clone with many counts. V gene TRBV25-1 combines with J gene TRBJ1-6; D not resolved. Trimming cost V 1 base and J 8 bases, with 6 bases left between them. Germline V gene sequence: CDR1 MGHDK, CDR2 SYGVNS. The length of the CDR3 is 13 residues. CDR3 loop: CASSEFEHSPLHF. As DNA, the CDR3 is TGTGCCAGCAGTGAATTTGAGCATTCACCCCTCCACTTT. Full variable domain (missing parts from reference TRBV25-1 and TRBJ1-6): EADIYQTPRYLVIGTGKKITLECSQTMGHDKMYWYQQDPGMELHLIHYSYGVNSTEKGDLSSESTVSRIRTEHFPLTLESARPSHTSQYLCASSEFEHSPLHFGNGTRLTVT.

The V and J genes are TRBV12-3 or TRBV12-4 and TRBJ1-1; 7 nucleotides agree with TRBD1. The CDR3 covers 13 residues. Trimming cost V 7 bases and J 1 base; bases outside gene matches: 3. CDR3 nucleotide sequence: TGTGCCAGCACCCGACAGGGGAACACTGAAGCTTTCTTT. Amino acid sequence: CASTRQGNTEAFF.

This chain links TRBV19 with TRBJ1-3; TRBD1 agrees at 7 bases. V lost 6 bases to trimming and J lost 0 bases; unmatched junction nucleotides: 8. The CDR3 has 16 amino acids. Per the germline V gene, CDR1 is LNHDA and CDR2 is SQIVND (reference sequence). CDR3 coding DNA: TGTGCCAGTAGGCGCAGCCGGGACAGCTCTGGAAACACCATATATTTT. Amino acid sequence: CASRRSRDSSGNTIYF.

The chain is built from TRBV5-1 and TRBJ2-3; 8 nucleotides align to TRBD1. Unmatched junction bases numbered 10, after V lost 4 bases and J lost 6 bases. The germline V gene has CDR1 SGHRS and CDR2 YFSETQ. CDR3 length: 15 residues. The DNA for the CDR3 is TGCGCCAGCAGCCAGAGGACAGGGACAATGGATACGCAGTATTTT. This gives the protein CASSQRTGTMDTQYF. The variable domain in full, completed from reference TRBV5-1 and TRBJ2-3, reads KAGVTQTPRYLIKTRGQQVTLSCSPISGHRSVSWYQQTPGQGLQFLFEYFSETQRNKGNFPGRFSGRQFSNSRSEMNVSTLELGDSALYLCASSQRTGTMDTQYFGPGTRLTVL.